Presented here are 9 T cell receptor beta chains from one specimen sequenced in a study of response to subunit inactivated influenza vaccine. TCRdb re-called the RT-PCR reads through MiXCR, storing one row per CDR3 protein. The table shows about 520,000 distinct CDR3 sequences, with approximately 7.3% occurring only once. The sample was PBMCs from blood, taken less than 30 months after vaccination. Every receptor here comes from a man between 50 and 75 years old who received an inactivated influenza vaccine.

V is TRBV6-1 and J is TRBJ1-2; D is undetermined. Trimming removed 5 bases from V and 4 bases from J, with 11 bases in between. The germline V gene has CDR1 MNHNS and CDR2 SASEGT. The CDR3 has 13 amino acids. CDR3 bases: TGTGCCAGCAGTAAAGGGAATTTCTATGGCTACACCTTC. Its translation is CASSKGNFYGYTF.

This chain connects TRBV29-1 to TRBJ2-1; D not resolved. Germline values: CDR1 SQVTM, CDR2 ANQGSEA. This CDR3 spans 15 amino acids. V gave up 3 bases and J gave up 0 bases, with 12 bases separating them. CDR3: CSVEPRQLSYNEQFF. The CDR3 nucleotides are TGCAGCGTTGAGCCGCGGCAACTCTCCTACAATGAGCAGTTCTTC.

V usage is TRBV29-1 and J usage is TRBJ2-1; D is ambiguous. The CDR3 covers 12 residues. Trimming took off 3 bases at V and 4 bases at J, with 7 bases between the two ends. Germline V gene data show CDR1 as SQVTM and CDR2 as ANQGSEA. CDR3 in amino acids: CSVDRTYNEQFF. The CDR3 DNA reads TGCAGCGTTGATCGTACGTACAATGAGCAGTTCTTC.

The genes are TRBV25-1 and TRBJ1-5; no firm D call. V dropped 5 bases and J dropped 4 bases, with 6 bases sitting between them. CDR1 and CDR2 from the germline V gene are MGHDK and SYGVNS. This CDR3 is 12 amino acids long. Here the CDR3 DNA reads TGTGCCAGCAGTTTTACTAATCAGCCCCAGCATTTT. Residues: CASSFTNQPQHF.

This clonotype has ten or more counts. The rearrangement uses TRBV21-1 and TRBJ2-1; the D call in the table, TRBD1, was not verified against the DNA. TRBV21-1 is labeled a pseudogene. This CDR3 has 16 amino acids. The CDR3: CASREGVLSSYNEQFF. CDR3 sequence (DNA): TGTGCCAGCAGGGAGGGGGTTCTCAGCTCCTACAATGAGCAGTTCTTC.

This clonotype was seen more than once but under ten times. V usage is TRBV20-1 and J usage is TRBJ1-1; 8 positions agree with TRBD1. J gave up 8 bases and V 4 bases, and 12 bases lay outside the gene matches. Per the germline V gene, CDR1 is DFQATT and CDR2 is SNEGSKA (reference sequence). The CDR3 length is 14 residues. The CDR3 sequence is CSATKDREKNEAFF. CDR3 nucleotide sequence: TGCAGTGCTACAAAGGACAGGGAAAAAAACGAAGCTTTCTTT.

This clonotype was recorded a few times. The J gene is TRBJ2-3, the V gene TRBV7-2; TRBD1 might be the D (5 bases). Trimming stripped 5 bases from V and 0 bases from J, with 12 bases between. Germline assignment: CDR1 SGHTA and CDR2 FQGNSA. CDR3 length: 15 residues. As DNA, the CDR3 is TGTGCCAGCAGCAGACAGTCCGCTAGCACAGATACGCAGTATTTT. It is translated as CASSRQSASTDTQYF.

This clonotype was counted a few times. The chain has TRBV24-1 and TRBJ2-1; 7 bases fit TRBD2. The CDR3 sequence is 13 residues long. V gave up 2 bases and J gave up 8 bases; unmatched junction bases: 2. Germline values: CDR1 KGHDR, CDR2 SFDVKD. The CDR3 loop reads CATSDWLADEQFF. In DNA, the CDR3 is TGTGCCACCAGTGATTGGCTAGCGGATGAGCAGTTCTTC.

The genes are TRBV6-2 or TRBV6-3 and TRBJ2-1, with D perhaps matching TRBD2 (6 bases). Germline-derived CDR1 and CDR2 are MNHEY and SVGEGT. Trimming removed 5 bases from V and 4 bases from J, with 18 bases in between. The CDR3 covers 16 residues. The CDR3 spells CASSNPQRVVYNEQFF. CDR3 bases: TGTGCCAGCAGTAATCCCCAGCGGGTCGTATACAATGAGCAGTTCTTC.